Following are 3 T cell receptor beta chains from one sample sequenced in a study of cytomegalovirus exposure and HLA in healthy donors. PCR involved 60 Vbeta and 13 Jbeta primers. Sequencing used immunoSEQ multiplex PCR; TCRdb keeps in-frame clones, though not all of them. The sample consists of 150,000 to 200,000 clones, around 75% of them appearing once. Material: PBMCs. The receptors shown here come from a woman aged 45-65 years in good health and CMV-seronegative.

The gene calls are TRBV20-1 and TRBJ2-2; perhaps TRBD1 as D (5 bases). This CDR3 comprises 11 residues. Germline assignment: CDR1 DFQATT and CDR2 SNEGSKA (reference sequence). V gave up 4 bases and J gave up 6 bases, with 6 bases separating them. For the CDR3, the DNA is TGCAGTGCTAAGGGGTCCGGGGAGCTGTTTTTT. This gives the protein CSAKGSGELFF.

The sample holds a few counts of this clone. J is TRBJ1-1 and V is TRBV19, with a tentative D call TRBD1 (5 bases). The CDR3 extends over 13 amino acids. V lost 3 bases, J lost 2 bases, and 7 bases lay in between. Per the germline V gene, CDR1 is LNHDA and CDR2 is SQIVND (reference sequence). In nucleotides, the CDR3 is TGTGCCAGTAGTATGCAGGGTAACACTGAAGCTTTCTTT. It translates to CASSMQGNTEAFF.

This chain connects TRBV9 to TRBJ1-2; 7 bases are shared with TRBD1. V was pared by 6 bases and J by 4 bases, with 6 bases of the junction left unmatched. There are 13 residues in the CDR3. Germline CDR1 reads SGDLS; CDR2 reads YYNGEE. CDR3 residues: CASNRQGSYGYTF. CDR3 nucleotide sequence: TGTGCCAGCAACAGACAGGGAAGCTATGGCTACACCTTC.